This passage covers 25 T cell receptor beta chains from one sample sequenced in a study of T cells after yellow fever vaccination. TCRdb re-called the 5' RACE reads with MiXCR, one entry per CDR3 protein. Here the sample spans around 26,000 distinct CDR3 sequences, less than 3.5% being singletons. The sequencing used PBMCs, either bulk or a sorted T-cell subset (CD4+, CD8+, memory, or dextramer-sorted; not recorded which), collected 35 to 50 days after the first yellow fever vaccination. The receptors shown here come from a man aged 18-30 years who received the YFV17D yellow fever vaccine.

This clonotype was recorded at least ten times. The chain has TRBV7-2 and TRBJ2-3; 8 bases map to TRBD2. Germline CDR1 and CDR2: SGHTA and FQGNSA. The CDR3 totals 15 residues. The V segment lost 5 bases and the J segment 3 bases; nucleotides outside the gene matches: 7. CDR3: CASSLQRGRTDTQYF. As DNA, the CDR3 is TGTGCCAGCAGCCTCCAGCGGGGGCGGACAGATACGCAGTATTTT.

In this sample, this clonotype turned up many times. V gene TRBV20-1 combines with J gene TRBJ2-1; TRBD2 might be the D (7 bases). The CDR3 totals 14 residues. The V end lost 1 base, the J end lost 8 bases, and 15 bases lay between the germline ends. CDR1 is DFQATT and CDR2 is SNEGSKA in the germline V gene (reference sequence). CDR3 residues: CSARVWGGGDEQFF. CDR3 bases: TGCAGTGCTAGAGTCTGGGGGGGCGGGGATGAGCAGTTCTTC.

By proportion, this clonotype is medium-sized (0.01 to 0.1%). V gene TRBV4-3 combines with J gene TRBJ1-6, with no clear D. The V gene lost 0 bases and the J gene lost 9 bases, with 18 bases spanning the gap. Germline lookup yields CDR1 LGHNA and CDR2 YSLEER. This CDR3 region has 17 residues. The CDR3 DNA follows: TGCGCCAGCAGCCAAGAATCCCACGGCTCCTGGGTTTCACCCCTCCACTTT. It specifies CASSQESHGSWVSPLHF.

This clonotype was recorded many times. The rearrangement links TRBV12-3 or TRBV12-4 to TRBJ1-3; no definite D call. V dropped 7 bases and J dropped 7 bases, with 11 bases sitting between them. This CDR3 comprises 12 residues. The CDR3 DNA follows: TGTGCCAGCAACCTGGCGGGGAACACCATATATTTT. This translates into CASNLAGNTIYF.

This clonotype showed up many times. The chain joins TRBV29-1 to TRBJ2-5; D ambiguous. CDR3 size: 11 residues. CDR1 SQVTM and CDR2 ANQGSEA come from the germline V gene. Trimming took 1 base from V and 5 from J, leaving 5 bases between them. CDR3 nucleotides: TGCAGCGTTGAAGTTTGGGAGACCCAGTACTTC. Protein sequence: CSVEVWETQYF.

In its sample, this clonotype was seen many times. The chain combines TRBV27 with TRBJ1-1; D is possibly TRBD1 (6 bases). This CDR3 contains 18 residues. CDR1 and CDR2 from the germline V gene are MNHEY and SMNVEV (reference sequence). Trimming shortened V by 6 bases and J by 1 base, and 24 bases separated the two germline ends. CDR3 DNA sequence: TGTGCCAGCAGATCTTCACGCTGGAGCAGGGGAGGGAACACTGAAGCTTTCTTT. Encoded protein: CASRSSRWSRGGNTEAFF.

The table lists this clonotype with many counts. The chain joins TRBV19 to TRBJ1-5; no firm D call. CDR3 length equals 15 residues. The germline V gene has CDR1 LNHDA and CDR2 SQIVND (reference sequence). Trimming pared 1 base from V and 1 base from J, leaving 8 bases between. The CDR3 coding sequence is TGTGCCAGTAGTATAGTGGGAGTGAGCAATCAGCCCCAGCATTTT. Translated, it gives CASSIVGVSNQPQHF.

The sample holds many counts of this clonotype. The chain has TRBV27 and TRBJ1-2; unclear D gene. Trimming cost V 4 bases and J 2 bases, with 11 bases left between them. The CDR3 loop spans 14 amino acids. Germline CDR1 is MNHEY and CDR2 is SMNVEV (reference sequence). CDR3 coding DNA: TGTGCCAGCAGTTCAAGCCGGGTGAACTATGGCTACACCTTC. Protein product: CASSSSRVNYGYTF.

Many counts were recorded for this clonotype. V gene TRBV7-6 combines with J gene TRBJ1-2; 7 positions match TRBD1. Germline CDR1 and CDR2: SGHVS and FNYEAQ. This CDR3 region has 14 residues. Trimming cost V 5 bases and J 4 bases; bases outside gene matches: 7. CDR3 protein: CASSPAGGGYGYTF. In DNA, the CDR3 is TGTGCCAGCAGCCCGGCAGGGGGAGGCTATGGCTACACCTTC.

This clonotype was seen many times. The chain uses TRBV12-3 or TRBV12-4 and TRBJ1-5; a weak D match, TRBD1 (6 bases). Trimming took 5 bases from V and 0 from J, leaving 11 bases between them. The CDR3 totals 15 residues. The CDR3 sequence: CASSRDRISNQPQHF. The CDR3 region has the DNA TGTGCCAGCAGTCGAGACAGGATTAGCAATCAGCCCCAGCATTTT.

This clonotype was observed many times. V usage is TRBV7-6 and J usage is TRBJ2-7; 7 positions agree with TRBD1. The CDR3 has 14 amino acids. Germline trimming cut 2 bases from V and 1 base from J; bases unmatched to any gene: 2. CDR1 SGHVS and CDR2 FNYEAQ come from the germline V gene. The CDR3 DNA follows: TGTGCCAGCAGCTTACAGGGACAGTCCTACGAGCAGTACTTC. Protein product: CASSLQGQSYEQYF.

This clonotype has ten or more counts. The chain's CDR3 is CASSLETSGGYQETQYF. The CDR3 bases are TGTGCCAGCAGTTTAGAAACTAGCGGGGGGTACCAAGAGACCCAGTACTTC. V gene TRBV12-3 or TRBV12-4 combines with J gene TRBJ2-5, with 12 bases matching TRBD2. V was pared by 1 base and J by 0 bases, with 3 bases of the junction left unmatched. The CDR3 loop spans 17 amino acids.

There are many counts of this clonotype. This chain connects TRBV15 to TRBJ1-3; D remains unclear. The V end was cut by 0 bases, the J end by 4 bases, with 16 bases between. Germline assignment: CDR1 LNHNV and CDR2 YYDKDF (reference sequence). CDR3 length: 17 amino acids. CDR3: CATSRDLRSRGGNTIYF. The CDR3 DNA sequence: TGTGCCACCAGCAGAGATCTTAGGAGCCGTGGAGGAAACACCATATATTTT.

This clonotype was detected ten times or more. The chain carries TRBV20-1 and TRBJ2-1; D uncertain. V was pared by 3 bases and J by 12 bases, with 12 bases between. The CDR3 length is 11 residues. Germline CDR1 is DFQATT and CDR2 is SNEGSKA (reference sequence). In DNA, the CDR3 is TGCAGTGCTAGCAGACCCACCACGCAGTTCTTC. This translates into CSASRPTTQFF.

This clonotype was counted at least ten times. The gene calls are TRBV6-5 and TRBJ1-2; a possible D gene is TRBD1 (6 bases). Trimming cost V 6 bases and J 7 bases, with 15 bases left between them. CDR1 is MNHEY, CDR2 SVGAGI, per germline. The CDR3 is 13 amino acids. CDR3 in DNA: TGTGCCAGCAGCCGGGACACTCTCTCTGGCTACACCTTC. As protein: CASSRDTLSGYTF.

The sample holds many counts of this clonotype. The genes are TRBV5-6 and TRBJ1-1; weak D call: TRBD1 (5 bases). This CDR3 contains 14 residues. V lost 0 bases, J lost 6 bases, and 12 bases lay in between. Germline V CDR1 and CDR2: SGHDT, YYEEEE. CDR3 DNA: TGTGCCAGCAGCTTGGTGGGGGGGACCCCTGAAGCTTTCTTT. Its translation: CASSLVGGTPEAFF.

This clonotype was found many times. V is TRBV12-3 or TRBV12-4 and J is TRBJ1-6; D may be TRBD1 (5 bases). V lost 6 bases and J lost 7, with 16 bases in between. CDR3 length: 15 amino acids. The DNA of the CDR3 is TGTGCCAGCAGCTCCCAGGGTTCCGTGAATTCACCCCTCCACTTT. This translates into CASSSQGSVNSPLHF.

This clonotype showed up many times. The chain has TRBV20-1 and TRBJ2-3; D might be TRBD1 (6 bases). There are 13 residues in the CDR3. Trimming took off 6 bases at V and 6 bases at J, with 16 bases between the two ends. Germline CDR1 and CDR2: DFQATT and SNEGSKA (reference sequence). The chain's CDR3 is CSAIPGVSDTQYF. The DNA of the CDR3 is TGCAGTGCCATACCAGGGGTCTCGGATACGCAGTATTTT.

In this sample, this clonotype turned up many times. The chain carries TRBV5-1 and TRBJ1-1; perhaps TRBD1 as D (5 bases). Germline V CDR1 and CDR2: SGHRS, YFSETQ. This CDR3 has 14 amino acids. Trimming took 2 bases from V and 4 from J, leaving 12 bases between them. The CDR3 spells CASSFGGLGTEAFF. CDR3 coding DNA: TGCGCCAGCAGCTTCGGGGGGTTAGGCACTGAAGCTTTCTTT.

This clonotype was observed at least ten times. The chain links TRBV5-1 to TRBJ1-1; D unresolved. The V and J ends lost 5 bases and 7 bases respectively, with 15 bases between them. The CDR3 totals 13 residues. CDR1 and CDR2 (germline): SGHRS, YFSETQ. CDR3 region: CASSLTGVVEAFF. The CDR3 nucleotides read TGCGCCAGCAGTTTGACGGGTGTCGTTGAAGCTTTCTTT. The full variable domain, rest sourced from reference TRBV5-1 and TRBJ1-1, is KAGVTQTPRYLIKTRGQQVTLSCSPISGHRSVSWYQQTPGQGLQFLFEYFSETQRNKGNFPGRFSGRQFSNSRSEMNVSTLELGDSALYLCASSLTGVVEAFFGQGTRLTVV.

This clonotype was observed many times. The chain links TRBV5-8 to TRBJ1-5; possible D gene TRBD1, 5 bases. The CDR3 covers 16 residues. V lost 2 bases to trimming and J lost 2 bases, with 14 bases between them. In germline, CDR1 is SGHTS, CDR2 YDEGEE. CDR3 bases: TGTGCCAGCAGCTTATGGGCAGGGATAGGCAATCAGCCCCAGCATTTT. Amino acid sequence: CASSLWAGIGNQPQHF.

In this sample, this clonotype turned up many times. The J gene is TRBJ1-4, the V gene TRBV6-5, with D tentatively TRBD1 (5 bases). The CDR3 has 13 residues. Trimming removed 3 bases at V and 10 bases at J, with 12 bases between. The germline V gene has CDR1 MNHEY and CDR2 SVGAGI. The CDR3 nucleotides are TGTGCCAGCAGTTATTATAGGGACGGAAAACTGTTTTTT. Translation: CASSYYRDGKLFF.

This clonotype was counted at least ten times. J is TRBJ1-4 and V is TRBV20-1, with D uncertain. V was shortened by 3 bases and J by 6 bases, with 8 bases between the two germline ends. The germline V gene has CDR1 DFQATT and CDR2 SNEGSKA (reference sequence). The CDR3 has 12 residues. Written as DNA, the CDR3 is TGCAGTGCTAGGGAAGTAGATGAAAAACTGTTTTTT. Amino acid sequence: CSAREVDEKLFF.

The sample holds many counts of this clonotype. V usage is TRBV7-3 and J usage is TRBJ1-2, with D unresolved. With 4 bases removed from V and 8 bases from J, the gap between germline ends came to 20 bases. Germline-derived CDR1 and CDR2 are SGHTA and FQGTGA. This CDR3 is 15 amino acids long. Here the CDR3 DNA reads TGTGCCAGCAGCTCATCGCCGGCTACGGGGTCCGGCTACACCTTC. Its protein product is CASSSSPATGSGYTF.

Within the sample, this clonotype is medium-sized. The genes are TRBV6-6 and TRBJ1-1; D gene unclear. CDR3 size: 13 residues. Looked up from germline, CDR1 is MNHNY and CDR2 is SVGAGI (reference sequence). V dropped 6 bases and J dropped 1 base, with 9 bases sitting between them. The CDR3 DNA reads TGTGCCAGCAGAGGTACAGAGAACACTGAAGCTTTCTTT. Residues: CASRGTENTEAFF.